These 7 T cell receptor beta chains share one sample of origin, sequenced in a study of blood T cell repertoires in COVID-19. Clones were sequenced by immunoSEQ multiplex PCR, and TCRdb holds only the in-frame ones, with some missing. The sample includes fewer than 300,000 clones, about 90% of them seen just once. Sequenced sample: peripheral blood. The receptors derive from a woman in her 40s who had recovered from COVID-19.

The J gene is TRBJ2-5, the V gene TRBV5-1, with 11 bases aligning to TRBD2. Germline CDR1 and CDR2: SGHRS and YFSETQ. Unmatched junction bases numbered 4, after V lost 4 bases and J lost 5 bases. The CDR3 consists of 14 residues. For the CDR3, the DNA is TGCGCCAGCAGCGGACGGACTAGCGGGGAGACCCAGTACTTC. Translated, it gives CASSGRTSGETQYF.

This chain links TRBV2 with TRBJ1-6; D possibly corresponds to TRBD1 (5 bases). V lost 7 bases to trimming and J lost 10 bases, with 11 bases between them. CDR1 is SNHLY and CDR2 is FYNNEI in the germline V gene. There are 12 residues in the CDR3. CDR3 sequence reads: CASTGGSSPLHF. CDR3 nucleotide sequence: TGTGCCAGCACCGGGGGAAGCTCACCCCTCCACTTT.

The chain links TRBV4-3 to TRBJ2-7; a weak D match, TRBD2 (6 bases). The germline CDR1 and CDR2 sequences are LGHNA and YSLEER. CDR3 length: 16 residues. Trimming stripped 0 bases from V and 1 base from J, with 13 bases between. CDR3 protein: CASSQDKGGESYEQYF. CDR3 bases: TGCGCCAGCAGCCAAGATAAGGGCGGGGAGTCCTACGAGCAGTACTTC.

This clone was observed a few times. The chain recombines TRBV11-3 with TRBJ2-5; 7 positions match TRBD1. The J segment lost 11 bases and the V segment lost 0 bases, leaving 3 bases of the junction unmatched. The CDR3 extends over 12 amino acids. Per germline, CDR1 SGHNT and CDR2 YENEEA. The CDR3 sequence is CASSLDQGQQYF. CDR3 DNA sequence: TGTGCCAGCAGCTTAGATCAGGGACAGCAGTACTTC.

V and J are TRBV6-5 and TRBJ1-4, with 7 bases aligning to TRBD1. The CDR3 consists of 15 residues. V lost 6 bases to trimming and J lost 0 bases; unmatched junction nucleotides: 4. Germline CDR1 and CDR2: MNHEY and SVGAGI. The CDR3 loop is CASRTGSATNEKLFF. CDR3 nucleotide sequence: TGTGCCAGCAGGACAGGGAGCGCAACTAATGAAAAACTGTTTTTT.

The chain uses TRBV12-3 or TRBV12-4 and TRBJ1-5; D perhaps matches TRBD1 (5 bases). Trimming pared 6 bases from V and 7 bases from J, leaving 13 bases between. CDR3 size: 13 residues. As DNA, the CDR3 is TGTGCCAGCAGCATCAAGGGACTCCAGCCCCAGCATTTT. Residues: CASSIKGLQPQHF.

Here the CDR3 DNA reads TGTGCCAGCAGCCGGACAGGGGGCTCTGGGGCCAACGTCCTGACTTTC. Its protein product is CASSRTGGSGANVLTF. The rearrangement links TRBV7-2 to TRBJ2-6; 10 bases are shared with TRBD1. This CDR3 region has 16 residues. The junction had 1 base not matched to a gene; V was cut back by 5 bases and J by 0 bases. Germline V gene lookup returns CDR1 SGHTA and CDR2 FQGNSA. The entire variable domain, with the rest obtained from reference TRBV7-2 and TRBJ2-6, is as follows: GAGVSQSPSNKVTEKGKDVELRCDPISGHTALYWYRQSLGQGLEFLIYFQGNSAPDKSGLPSDRFSAERTGGSVSTLTIQRTQQEDSAVYLCASSRTGGSGANVLTFGAGSRLTVL.